The clone carrying this T cell receptor beta chain was picked up a small number of times. The sample originates from a study of blood T cell repertoires in COVID-19. Study background: The United States, Italy and Spain were the sources of the acute and convalescent COVID-19 samples.

Original data processing: Reference gene primer amplification yielded estimated nucleated cell counts. The protocol was immunoSEQ multiplex PCR, while the TCRdb copy is restricted to in-frame clones and leaves out a portion. V, J and clone size are those of that table, while D and trimming were read from the DNA. The sample comprises approximately 120,000 clones, roughly four fifths of which are singletons, and 5.5% rests with the top ten. Per the germline V gene, CDR1 is LNHDA and CDR2 is SQIVND (reference sequence). CDR3 length: 15 amino acids. Between the trimmed V and J ends, which lost 7 bases and 4 bases, there was a span of 19 bases.

The chain employs TRBV19 and TRBJ1-2, with no clear D. The sequence derives from a man aged 55 to 69 with acute or convalescent COVID-19. Sequenced material: peripheral blood. CDR3 sequence: CASTSRGGSSYGYTF. For the CDR3, the DNA is TGTGCCAGTACCTCTCGGGGAGGGAGTAGCTATGGCTACACCTTC.